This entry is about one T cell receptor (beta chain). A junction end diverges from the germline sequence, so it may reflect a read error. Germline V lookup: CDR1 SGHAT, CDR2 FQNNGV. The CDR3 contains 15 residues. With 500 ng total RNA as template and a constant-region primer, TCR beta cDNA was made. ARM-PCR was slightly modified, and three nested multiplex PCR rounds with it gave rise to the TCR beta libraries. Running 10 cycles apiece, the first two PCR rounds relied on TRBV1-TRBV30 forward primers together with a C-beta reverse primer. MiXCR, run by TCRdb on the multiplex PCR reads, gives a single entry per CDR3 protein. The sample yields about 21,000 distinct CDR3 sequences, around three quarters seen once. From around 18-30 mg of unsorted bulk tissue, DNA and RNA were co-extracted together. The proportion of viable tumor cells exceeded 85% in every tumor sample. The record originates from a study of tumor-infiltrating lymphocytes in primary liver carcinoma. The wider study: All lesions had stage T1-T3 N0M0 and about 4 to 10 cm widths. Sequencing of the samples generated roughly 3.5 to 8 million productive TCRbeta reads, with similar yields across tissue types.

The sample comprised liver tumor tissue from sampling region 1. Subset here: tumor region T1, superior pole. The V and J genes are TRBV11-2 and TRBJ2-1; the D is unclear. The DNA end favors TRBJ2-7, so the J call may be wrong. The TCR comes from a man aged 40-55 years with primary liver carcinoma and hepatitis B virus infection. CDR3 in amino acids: CASSLAAGVVNEQYF. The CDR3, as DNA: TGTGCCAGTAGCTTAGCTGCAGGAGTCGTCAATGAGCAGTACTTC.